The 15 T cell receptor beta chains reported below all come from one sample, sequenced in a study of cytomegalovirus exposure and HLA in healthy donors. The study ran its PCR with 60 Vbeta and 13 Jbeta primers. The method was immunoSEQ multiplex PCR; TCRdb's version includes in-frame clones alone and lacks a portion of them. The data contain some 150,000 clones, almost 80% of them singletons. The sequenced sample was PBMCs. All receptors come from a male donor in good health and CMV-seronegative.

The chain has TRBV6-1 and TRBJ2-7; D is unresolved. The germline V and J ends were trimmed by 4 bases and 4 bases, with 8 bases remaining between them. Germline V gene lookup returns CDR1 MNHNS and CDR2 SASEGT. This CDR3 contains 12 residues. CDR3 nucleotides: TGTGCCAGCAGTGTATCAGGATACGAGCAGTACTTC. It translates to CASSVSGYEQYF.

This clone was counted a few times. The chain joins TRBV7-9 to TRBJ2-7, with 9 bases aligning to TRBD1. In germline, CDR1 is SEHNR, CDR2 FQNEAQ (reference sequence). Trimming removed 4 bases from V and 2 bases from J; junction bases left unmatched: 6. The CDR3 has 15 amino acids. CDR3 bases: TGTGCCAGCAGCTCCGGGACAGGGAATCCCTACGAGCAGTACTTC. Translation gives CASSSGTGNPYEQYF.

The chain combines TRBV19 with TRBJ2-7, with 9 bases matching TRBD1. This CDR3 comprises 14 residues. CDR1 is LNHDA and CDR2 is SQIVND in the germline V gene (reference sequence). Trimming took 4 bases from V and 6 from J; bases not matched to a gene: 7. The CDR3 is CASSRTGQGAEQYF. CDR3 bases: TGTGCCAGTAGTAGGACGGGACAGGGCGCCGAGCAGTACTTC.

The V call is TRBV28, the J call TRBJ1-5; 7 bases agree with TRBD1. The CDR3 runs 13 residues. V shed 10 bases and J 3 bases; nucleotides not matched to a gene: 6. Germline V CDR1 and CDR2: MDHEN, SYDVKM. CDR3 loop: CATGTGVNQPQHF. The CDR3 nucleotides read TGTGCCACGGGAACAGGGGTCAATCAGCCCCAGCATTTT.

The CDR3 DNA reads as TGCGCCAGCAGCTTGGTTCCCGACGGGACGGGGGCTGAAGCTTTCTTT. Translated: CASSLVPDGTGAEAFF. V gene TRBV5-1 combines with J gene TRBJ1-1, with a tentative D call TRBD1 (5 bases). This CDR3 contains 16 residues. V was shortened by 0 bases and J by 6 bases, with 18 bases between the two germline ends. Germline values: CDR1 SGHRS, CDR2 YFSETQ.

The rearrangement joins TRBV19 to TRBJ1-2; a weak D match, TRBD1 (5 bases). Trimming pared 7 bases from V and 6 bases from J, leaving 18 bases between. This CDR3 spans 14 amino acids. Germline V CDR1 and CDR2: LNHDA, SQIVND (reference sequence). The CDR3 sequence: CASTPFGGVDGYTF. The DNA for the CDR3 is TGTGCCAGTACCCCATTCGGGGGAGTTGATGGCTACACCTTC.

The chain employs TRBV19 and TRBJ1-2, with D possibly matching TRBD1 (6 bases). Trimming took 2 bases from V and 4 from J, leaving 11 bases between them. Germline CDR1 LNHDA, CDR2 SQIVND (reference sequence). The length of the CDR3 is 14 residues. The CDR3 reads CASSIPQGRYGYTF. The CDR3 bases are TGTGCCAGTAGTATACCCCAGGGGCGCTATGGCTACACCTTC.

V usage is TRBV2 and J usage is TRBJ1-2, with 7 bases fitting TRBD1. After removal of 7 bases from V and 4 bases from J, the junction contained 6 bases not matched to a gene. This CDR3 is 13 amino acids long. The V gene's germline CDR1 is SNHLY and CDR2 FYNNEI. CDR3 in amino acids: CASKGGRTYGYTF. The CDR3 DNA sequence: TGTGCCAGCAAAGGGGGCAGAACCTATGGCTACACCTTC.

Only a few counts were recorded for this clone. J is TRBJ2-5 and V is TRBV2; 14 bases agree with TRBD2. The CDR3 consists of 16 residues. Germline CDR1 reads SNHLY; CDR2 reads FYNNEI. Trimming took 5 bases from V and 2 from J; bases not matched to a gene: 4. The CDR3 sequence is CASSQGTSGSQETQYF. CDR3 in DNA: TGTGCCAGCAGTCAAGGGACTAGCGGGAGTCAAGAGACCCAGTACTTC.

This rearrangement joins TRBV30 to TRBJ1-5; tentative D call: TRBD1 (5 bases). CDR3 size: 14 residues. Looked up from germline, CDR1 is GTSNPN and CDR2 is SVGIG (reference sequence). V lost 5 bases and J lost 9, with 20 bases in between. The CDR3, as DNA: TGTGCCTGGTCCGGGGGGACGGCAGCGTGGCCCCAGCATTTT. It yields the protein CAWSGGTAAWPQHF.

The genes are TRBV6-5 and TRBJ1-1, with TRBD1 as a possible D gene (6 bases). CDR1 is MNHEY and CDR2 is SVGAGI in the germline V gene. This CDR3 has 10 amino acids. The V and J ends lost 10 bases and 4 bases respectively, with 7 bases between them. The CDR3 reads CATDSTEAFF. The CDR3 coding sequence is TGTGCCACGGACAGCACTGAAGCTTTCTTT.

V and J are TRBV6-5 and TRBJ2-5; 9 bases are shared with TRBD1. The CDR3 consists of 15 residues. Trimming removed 1 base from V and 5 bases from J; junction bases left unmatched: 5. CDR1 and CDR2 (germline): MNHEY, SVGAGI. The CDR3 bases are TGTGCCAGCAGTTACTTCACCGGGACAGGGGAGACCCAGTACTTC. It is translated as CASSYFTGTGETQYF.

This clone was seen only a few times. The chain recombines TRBV5-4 with TRBJ1-2; D unresolved. The V and J ends lost 0 bases and 5 bases respectively, with 11 bases between them. This CDR3 has 14 amino acids. CDR1 and CDR2 (germline): SGHNT, YYREEE (reference sequence). CDR3 coding DNA: TGTGCCAGCAGCTTGGGCAGGTCGGTATATGGCTACACCTTC. Its protein product is CASSLGRSVYGYTF.

There are a few counts of this clone. V is TRBV2 and J is TRBJ2-5; unclear D gene. V was trimmed by 3 bases and J by 8 bases, leaving 10 bases between them. Germline lookup yields CDR1 SNHLY and CDR2 FYNNEI. This CDR3 has 12 amino acids. The CDR3 bases are TGTGCCAGCAGTGAGGGCAGTAGTACCCAGTACTTC. Translation: CASSEGSSTQYF. The full variable domain, its missing parts supplied by reference TRBV2 and TRBJ2-5, is EPEVTQTPSHQVTQMGQEVILRCVPISNHLYFYWYRQILGQKVEFLVSFYNNEISEKSEIFDDQFSVERPDGSNFTLKIRSTKLEDSAMYFCASSEGSSTQYFGPGTRLLVL.

This clone has just a few counts. This specimen includes other DNA sequences encoding the same CDR3. The chain is built from TRBV5-1 and TRBJ1-1; TRBD1 might be the D (6 bases). Between the trimmed V and J ends, which lost 0 bases and 1 base, there was a span of 10 bases. This CDR3 contains 15 residues. Germline V gene data show CDR1 as SGHRS and CDR2 as YFSETQ. The CDR3 region has the DNA TGCGCCAGCAGCTTGGCCGCAGGGGCGAACACTGAAGCTTTCTTT. It encodes CASSLAAGANTEAFF.